The next 6 T cell receptor beta chains were all read from a single sample in a study of response to subunit inactivated influenza vaccine (dated by TCRdb to the late 2010s). Library construction relied on RT-PCR. TCRdb shows the sequencer as Illumina HiSeq 2500. TCRdb ran its own pipeline on the public reads, namely fastp trimming at Q25 and MiXCR clone calling, and kept in-frame beta chains. Every entry covers one CDR3 protein and lists the most common genes and DNA from its rows. In this sample the table shows about 530,000 distinct CDR3 sequences, around 11% of which occur a single time. The biggest ten clones account for about a tenth of the sample. The input for sequencing was PBMCs from blood, taken on the day of vaccination. The receptors come from a man over 45 who received an inactivated influenza vaccine. Donor details come from another sample of the same person, matched by shared clones.

This clonotype turned up a few times. The V and J genes are TRBV5-1 and TRBJ2-1; 10 bases align to TRBD2. Germline V gene data show CDR1 as SGHRS and CDR2 as YFSETQ. Losses at the gene ends were 4 bases for V and 10 bases for J; bases not matched to a gene: 11. The CDR3 runs 15 residues. The CDR3 DNA reads as TGCGCCAGCAGCCCCCCAGGAGCGGGGGGGCGGGAGCAGTTCTTC. It encodes CASSPPGAGGREQFF.

The chain uses TRBV30 and TRBJ1-1; no firm D call. The CDR3 length is 14 residues. Trimming left V 0 bases short and J 7 bases short, with 15 bases between. Looked up from germline, CDR1 is GTSNPN and CDR2 is SVGIG (reference sequence). The CDR3 bases are TGTGCCTGGAGTGTTGTTCCCATCGGAGGTGAAGCTTTCTTT. It encodes CAWSVVPIGGEAFF.

This clonotype was observed a handful of times. This chain uses TRBV6-2 or TRBV6-3 with TRBJ2-5; no clear D. Germline-derived CDR1 and CDR2 are MNHEY and SVGEGT. The CDR3 spans 14 residues. V lost 6 bases and J lost 0, with 11 bases in between. The CDR3 DNA is TGTGCCAGCAGCCCCGGTGGAAACCAAGAGACCCAGTACTTC. Translating it yields CASSPGGNQETQYF.

This clonotype was counted only a few times. J is TRBJ2-3 and V is TRBV6-1; 9 bases are a match to TRBD2. The length of the CDR3 is 13 residues. Germline trimming cut 7 bases from V and 1 base from J; bases unmatched to any gene: 0. Germline CDR1 and CDR2: MNHNS and SASEGT. In nucleotides, the CDR3 is TGTGCCAGCACTAGCGGGGGCACAGATACGCAGTATTTT. Its translation: CASTSGGTDTQYF.

As DNA, the CDR3 is TGCGCCAGCAGCCAAGGGCAGATACAGGAAAAACTGTTTTTT. This gives the protein CASSQGQIQEKLFF. This rearrangement joins TRBV4-1 to TRBJ1-4; no definite D call. This CDR3 comprises 14 residues. Trimming removed 1 base at V and 8 bases at J, with 11 bases between. Germline CDR1 and CDR2: MGHRA and YSYEKL.

This chain joins TRBV7-2 and TRBJ2-3; D possibly corresponds to TRBD2 (5 bases). The germline CDR1 and CDR2 sequences are SGHTA and FQGNSA. The CDR3 length is 15 residues. Between the trimmed V and J ends, which lost 5 bases and 3 bases, there was a span of 15 bases. The CDR3 sequence: CASSGSLVGTDTQYF. The CDR3, as DNA: TGTGCCAGCAGCGGGAGCTTGGTGGGGACAGATACGCAGTATTTT.